This entry lists 27 T cell receptor beta chains sequenced from one sample in a study of blood T cell repertoires in COVID-19. Some clones are missing from TCRdb's copy, which holds only in-frame ones; the method was immunoSEQ multiplex PCR. The top ten hold 7% to 7.5% of the sample, which has approximately 170,000 clones, 70% to 90% seen once. Sample: peripheral blood. Every receptor here comes from a woman aged 80 or over in a cohort sampled during active or convalescent COVID-19.

This chain uses TRBV7-2 with TRBJ1-5, with 7 bases lining up with TRBD1. V lost 2 bases and J lost 7; bases outside the gene matches: 8. This CDR3 comprises 15 residues. The germline V gene has CDR1 SGHTA and CDR2 FQGNSA. The CDR3 reads CASSLRRGLKQPQHF. CDR3 coding DNA: TGTGCCAGCAGCTTACGGAGGGGGCTAAAGCAGCCCCAGCATTTT.

This clone was seen just once. The V gene is TRBV6-6, the J gene TRBJ1-1; TRBD1 matches at 9 bases. V was clipped by 2 bases and J by 0 bases; unmatched bases: 4. CDR1 and CDR2 (germline): MNHNY, SVGAGI (reference sequence). This CDR3 comprises 16 residues. For the CDR3, the DNA is TGTGCCAGCAGTTACGGGTGGACAGGGGTGAACACTGAAGCTTTCTTT. As protein: CASSYGWTGVNTEAFF.

This clone was counted a few times. This chain's CDR3 is CASSLAVGNTGELFF. CDR3 sequence (DNA): TGCGCCAGCAGCTTGGCCGTCGGGAACACCGGGGAGCTGTTTTTT. The chain carries TRBV5-1 and TRBJ2-2; D remains ambiguous. V shed 0 bases and J shed 1 base, with 7 bases lying between them. The CDR3 is 15 amino acids. Germline V gene data show CDR1 as SGHRS and CDR2 as YFSETQ.

The V and J genes are TRBV5-1 and TRBJ1-1; the D is unclear. The CDR3 spans 15 residues. Trimming left V 4 bases short and J 7 bases short, with 20 bases between. CDR1 and CDR2 (germline): SGHRS, YFSETQ. The CDR3 DNA reads as TGCGCCAGCAGCCCCCCGCGAGACAACATATATGAAGCTTTCTTT. This sequence encodes CASSPPRDNIYEAFF.

This chain uses TRBV5-1 with TRBJ2-2, with D possibly matching TRBD1 (6 bases). The CDR3 runs 15 residues. The germline V gene has CDR1 SGHRS and CDR2 YFSETQ. The ends were cut back, 6 bases at V and 5 bases at J, with 17 bases in the middle. The CDR3: CASTYLDRRTGELFF. The CDR3 DNA is TGCGCCAGCACCTATCTGGACAGAAGAACCGGGGAGCTGTTTTTT.

The gene calls are TRBV18 and TRBJ2-2; D is perhaps TRBD1 (6 bases). Germline V gives CDR1 KGHSH, CDR2 LQKENI. The CDR3 spans 15 residues. Between the trimmed V and J ends, which lost 1 base and 3 bases, there was a span of 9 bases. CDR3 residues: CASSPLGQYTGELFF. Written as DNA, the CDR3 is TGTGCCAGCTCACCACTCGGACAGTACACCGGGGAGCTGTTTTTT.

The count of this clone is one. The chain joins TRBV20-1 to TRBJ1-5; weak D call: TRBD1 (6 bases). Germline loops: CDR1 DFQATT, CDR2 SNEGSKA (reference sequence). Trimming cost V 3 bases and J 2 bases, with 8 bases left between them. The CDR3 totals 13 residues. The CDR3 nucleotides are TGCAGTGCTAGTGCAGGGGGCAATCAGCCCCAGCATTTT. Translating it yields CSASAGGNQPQHF.

The chain couples TRBV15 to TRBJ1-3; maybe TRBD1 (5 bases). The V gene's germline CDR1 is LNHNV and CDR2 YYDKDF (reference sequence). Trimming stripped 7 bases from V and 5 bases from J, with 15 bases between. The CDR3 extends over 14 amino acids. The CDR3 coding sequence is TGTGCCACCACCCTGTTAGGGGATCGAAACACCATATATTTT. Encoded protein: CATTLLGDRNTIYF.

The chain uses TRBV5-4 and TRBJ1-6, with 7 bases aligning to TRBD1. Germline V lookup: CDR1 SGHNT, CDR2 YYREEE (reference sequence). Trimming at V came to 4 bases and at J to 10 bases, leaving 8 bases not matched to a gene. CDR3 length: 14 residues. The CDR3 DNA reads TGTGCCAGCAGCACAGACAGGGAGGACTCACCCCTCCACTTT. It encodes CASSTDREDSPLHF.

The V gene is TRBV11-3, the J gene TRBJ2-7; the D gene is possibly TRBD2 (5 bases). This CDR3 is built from 14 residues. V lost 5 bases and J 3 bases, leaving 14 bases between the germline ends. Germline-derived CDR1 and CDR2 are SGHNT and YENEEA. CDR3 sequence reads: CASSGIGILYEQYF. CDR3 in DNA: TGTGCCAGCAGCGGCATCGGGATTCTCTACGAGCAGTACTTC.

A single count supports this clone. The CDR3 sequence: CSAPLYYGYTF. DNA of the CDR3: TGCAGTGCTCCCCTTTACTATGGCTACACCTTC. The J gene is TRBJ1-2, the V gene TRBV20-1, with D uncertain. CDR1 is DFQATT and CDR2 is SNEGSKA in the germline V gene (reference sequence). The CDR3 is made up of 11 amino acids. Trimming cost V 5 bases and J 3 bases, with 7 bases left between them.

The chain recombines TRBV6-5 with TRBJ2-3, with unresolved D. The ends were cut back, 6 bases at V and 0 bases at J, with 10 bases in the middle. CDR1 and CDR2 (germline): MNHEY, SVGAGI. The CDR3 covers 14 residues. This CDR3 is CASRRTYSTDTQYF. Here the CDR3 DNA reads TGTGCCAGCAGACGAACCTACAGCACAGATACGCAGTATTTT.

As to this clone: At the DNA level, this CDR3 is encoded by other sequences in the same sample as well. The chain couples TRBV20-1 to TRBJ1-5; D perhaps matches TRBD1 (5 bases). This CDR3 is built from 14 residues. V was clipped by 3 bases and J by 2 bases, with 11 bases between them. Per the germline V gene, CDR1 is DFQATT and CDR2 is SNEGSKA (reference sequence). In DNA, the CDR3 is TGCAGTGCTAGTTTGGGGCAAGGCAATCAGCCCCAGCATTTT. Its translation is CSASLGQGNQPQHF.

This chain links TRBV7-6 with TRBJ1-2, with no clear D. From germline, CDR1 is SGHVS and CDR2 FNYEAQ. Trimming shortened V by 4 bases and J by 5 bases, and 11 bases separated the two germline ends. The CDR3 runs 13 residues. CDR3 protein: CASSSRVLYGYTF. The DNA of the CDR3 is TGTGCCAGCAGCTCACGCGTTCTGTATGGCTACACCTTC.

V and J are TRBV6-6 and TRBJ2-1; D call uncertain. CDR3 length equals 12 residues. Germline assignment: CDR1 MNHNY and CDR2 SVGAGI (reference sequence). Trimming left V 5 bases short and J 5 bases short, with 7 bases between. CDR3 region: CASSPGNNEQFF. DNA for the CDR3: TGTGCCAGCAGTCCAGGAAACAATGAGCAGTTCTTC.

The chain carries TRBV21-1 and TRBJ1-5. TRBV21-1 has pseudogene status. This CDR3 comprises 15 residues. As DNA, the CDR3 is TGTGCCAGCAGTCCGGAGAGGGAGCTGTATCAGCCCCAGCATTTT. Translated, it gives CASSPERELYQPQHF.

The chain recombines TRBV7-2 with TRBJ1-4; TRBD1 matches at 9 bases. This CDR3 region has 18 residues. CDR1 is SGHTA and CDR2 is FQGNSA in the germline V gene. V shed 1 base, J shed 4 bases, and the junction held 10 bases outside the gene matches. The CDR3 bases are TGTGCCAGCAGCTTAGTGGTGGGACAGGGCGCAAATAATGAAAAACTGTTTTTT. It yields the protein CASSLVVGQGANNEKLFF.

The chain recombines TRBV7-9 with TRBJ2-1; possible D gene TRBD2, 6 bases. Per germline, CDR1 SEHNR and CDR2 FQNEAQ (reference sequence). The length of the CDR3 is 15 residues. V was trimmed by 3 bases and J by 8 bases, leaving 17 bases between them. In nucleotides, the CDR3 is TGTGCCAGCAGCTTGGGAATCTCGGGAGTCGATGAGCAGTTCTTC. The encoded protein is CASSLGISGVDEQFF.

This clone was observed a single time. The J gene is TRBJ1-2, the V gene TRBV14; TRBD1 agrees at 9 bases. V lost 5 bases and J lost 5; bases outside the gene matches: 12. The CDR3 is 16 residues long. Germline V lookup: CDR1 SGHDN, CDR2 FVKESK. The CDR3 spells CASSKMGTGLDYGYTF. CDR3 coding DNA: TGTGCCAGCAGCAAAATGGGGACAGGGTTGGATTATGGCTACACCTTC.

This chain links TRBV10-2 with TRBJ1-2, with 9 positions matching TRBD1. The CDR3 runs 16 residues. Germline V CDR1 and CDR2: WSHSY, SAAADI. Losses at the gene ends were 7 bases for V and 4 bases for J; bases not matched to a gene: 13. This chain's CDR3 is CASNEGGTGGTYGYTF. Written as DNA, the CDR3 is TGCGCCAGCAACGAAGGCGGTACAGGGGGCACCTATGGCTACACCTTC.

The chain employs TRBV20-1 and TRBJ2-2; D ambiguous. The CDR3 consists of 13 residues. The ends were cut back, 3 bases at V and 2 bases at J, with 7 bases in the middle. Germline V gene sequence: CDR1 DFQATT, CDR2 SNEGSKA (reference sequence). Here the CDR3 DNA reads TGCAGTGCTAGTCCCCCTAACACCGGGGAGCTGTTTTTT. It encodes CSASPPNTGELFF.

This clone has a single count. The rearrangement uses TRBV19 and TRBJ2-2, with 7 bases matching TRBD1. CDR1 is LNHDA and CDR2 is SQIVND in the germline V gene (reference sequence). The CDR3 is made up of 17 amino acids. Losses at the gene ends were 6 bases for V and 3 bases for J; bases not matched to a gene: 13. The CDR3 DNA is TGTGCCAGTAGCCTACCCCCTGGACAGGAATACACCGGGGAGCTGTTTTTT. It specifies CASSLPPGQEYTGELFF.

This clone was seen only once. This rearrangement joins TRBV5-6 to TRBJ2-3, with 8 bases that match TRBD2. Germline V gene sequence: CDR1 SGHDT, CDR2 YYEEEE. The CDR3 contains 16 residues. Trimming cost V 0 bases and J 1 base; bases outside gene matches: 4. CDR3 residues: CASSLGTSSRTDTQYF. The CDR3 nucleotides read TGTGCCAGCAGCTTGGGGACTAGCAGCCGCACAGATACGCAGTATTTT.

The rearrangement joins TRBV11-3 to TRBJ2-1; D gene ambiguous. Trimming cost V 0 bases and J 9 bases, with 6 bases left between them. The CDR3 spans 12 residues. Germline V lookup: CDR1 SGHNT, CDR2 YENEEA. CDR3 DNA sequence: TGTGCCAGCAGCTTAGACGTTAGTGAGCAGTTCTTC. Protein: CASSLDVSEQFF.

This clone came up once. V usage is TRBV2 and J usage is TRBJ1-6; no firm D call. Trimming pared 4 bases from V and 0 bases from J, leaving 10 bases between. Germline CDR1 reads SNHLY; CDR2 reads FYNNEI. The CDR3 runs 16 residues. In nucleotides, the CDR3 is TGTGCCAGCAGTGGGGGAGAGAGCTCCTATAATTCACCCCTCCACTTT. It encodes CASSGGESSYNSPLHF.

The chain employs TRBV9 and TRBJ2-1, with 11 bases fitting TRBD2. The CDR3 extends over 15 amino acids. Trimming at V came to 3 bases and at J to 4 bases, leaving 3 bases not matched to a gene. Per germline, CDR1 SGDLS and CDR2 YYNGEE. The DNA of the CDR3 is TGTGCCAGCAGCGAGACTAGCGGGGAATACAATGAGCAGTTCTTC. This codes for CASSETSGEYNEQFF.

The V and J genes are TRBV30 and TRBJ2-3; 11 bases fit TRBD2. Germline values: CDR1 GTSNPN, CDR2 SVGIG (reference sequence). V lost 8 bases, J lost 3 bases, and 7 bases stayed unmatched. CDR3 length: 14 amino acids. As DNA, the CDR3 is TGTGCCGGGGGTAGCGGGGGGGCGACAGATACGCAGTATTTT. The encoded protein is CAGGSGGATDTQYF.